The rows below give T cell receptor beta chains drawn from one sample of a study of blood T cell repertoires in COVID-19. TCRdb's copy holds only in-frame clones and misses some; the assay was immunoSEQ multiplex PCR. The sample records around 330,000 clones, 90% being singletons. Material: PBMCs or T cells enriched from blood (not recorded which). The source of these receptors is a man in his fifties or sixties who had recovered from COVID-19. CDR3s include the opening cysteine and the closing phenylalanine or tryptophan. D genes are given only for firm matches. Only some rows state a clone size, as once, few, many or a class for expanded clones.

v_gene	j_gene	abundance	d_gene	CDR3nt	CDR3aa
TRBV4-3	TRBJ2-6	many	TRBD1	TGCGCCAGCAGCCAAGGGACAGGGGGCTCTGGGGCCAACGTCCTGACTTTC	CASSQGTGGSGANVLTF
TRBV7-6	TRBJ2-1	-	-	TGTGCCAGCAGCTTTGGTCGGGGTGGCTACAATGAGCAGTTCTTC	CASSFGRGGYNEQFF
TRBV6-5	TRBJ1-1	-	-	TGTGCCAGCAGTTACGGTTGGGGAGAGAACACTGAAGCTTTCTTT	CASSYGWGENTEAFF
TRBV11-2	TRBJ1-2	-	TRBD1	TGTGCCAGCACCCTACAGGGGGCGCAATCTGGCTACACCTTC	CASTLQGAQSGYTF
TRBV4-3	TRBJ2-5	-	-	TGCGCCAGCAGCCAAGAGTTTTACGCGGCGTTCGCCCAGTACTTC	CASSQEFYAAFAQYF
TRBV7-3	TRBJ2-1	-	-	TGTGCCAGCAGCTTATCAGCTGTCGGGAATGAGCAGTTCTTC	CASSLSAVGNEQFF
TRBV4-1	TRBJ1-2	-	-	TGCGCCAGCAGCCAAGATCGGGAACGTCAAGGCTACACCTTC	CASSQDRERQGYTF
TRBV6-5	TRBJ1-1	-	TRBD1	TGTGCCAGCAGTTCCGGGACAGGGAGAGCTTTCTTT	CASSSGTGRAFF
TRBV7-9	TRBJ2-5	-	-	TGTGCCAGCAGCTCCGGACGAGGAGGCGAGACCCAGTACTTC	CASSSGRGGETQYF
TRBV7-9	TRBJ2-7	-	TRBD2	TGTGCCAGCAGCGAGGGACTAGCGGGAGGCTACGAGCAGTACTTC	CASSEGLAGGYEQYF
TRBV28	TRBJ2-3	-	TRBD2	TGTGCCAGCAGTTTACCTCGGCGGGGGAACACAGATACGCAGTATTTT	CASSLPRRGNTDTQYF
TRBV2	TRBJ2-1	-	TRBD2	TGTGCCAGCAGAAGGTTAAGACTAGCTTCTACGAATGAGCAGTTCTTC	CASRRLRLASTNEQFF
TRBV6-2/TRBV6-3	TRBJ1-1	-	-	TGTGCCAGCAGCCCTGTCGCGGGGATGAGGTTGAACACTGAAGCTTTCTTT	CASSPVAGMRLNTEAFF
TRBV7-3	TRBJ2-5	-	TRBD2	TGTGCCAGCAGCTTATTGGGCGGGGGGGCAGAGACCCAGTACTTC	CASSLLGGGAETQYF
TRBV11-2	TRBJ2-1	-	-	TGTGCCAGCAGCTTAGTAGCGTTTGAGCAGTTCTTC	CASSLVAFEQFF